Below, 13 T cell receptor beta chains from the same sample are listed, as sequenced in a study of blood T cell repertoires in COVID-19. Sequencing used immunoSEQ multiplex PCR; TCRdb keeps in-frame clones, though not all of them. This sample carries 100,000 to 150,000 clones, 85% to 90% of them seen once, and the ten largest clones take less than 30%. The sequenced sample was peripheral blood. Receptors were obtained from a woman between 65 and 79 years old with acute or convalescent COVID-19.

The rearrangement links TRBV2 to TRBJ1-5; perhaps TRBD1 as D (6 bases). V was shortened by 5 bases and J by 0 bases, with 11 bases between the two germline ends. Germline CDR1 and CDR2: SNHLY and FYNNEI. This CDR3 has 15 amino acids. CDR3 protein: CASSPGEYSNQPQHF. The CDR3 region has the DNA TGTGCCAGCAGTCCAGGGGAGTATAGCAATCAGCCCCAGCATTTT. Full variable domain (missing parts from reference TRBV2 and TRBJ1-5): EPEVTQTPSHQVTQMGQEVILRCVPISNHLYFYWYRQILGQKVEFLVSFYNNEISEKSEIFDDQFSVERPDGSNFTLKIRSTKLEDSAMYFCASSPGEYSNQPQHFGDGTRLSIL.

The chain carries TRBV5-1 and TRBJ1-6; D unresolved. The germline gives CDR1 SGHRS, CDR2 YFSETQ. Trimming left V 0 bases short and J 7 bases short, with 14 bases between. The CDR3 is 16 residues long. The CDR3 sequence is CASSLDGATGNSPLHF. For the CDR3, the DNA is TGCGCCAGCAGCTTGGACGGCGCCACGGGGAATTCACCCCTCCACTTT.

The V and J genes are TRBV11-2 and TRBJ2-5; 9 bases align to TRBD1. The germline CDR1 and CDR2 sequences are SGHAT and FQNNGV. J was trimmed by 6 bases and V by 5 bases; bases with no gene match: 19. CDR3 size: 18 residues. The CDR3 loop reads CASSPHPNPGQGTKTQYF. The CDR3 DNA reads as TGTGCCAGCAGCCCGCACCCTAATCCGGGACAGGGTACGAAGACCCAGTACTTC.

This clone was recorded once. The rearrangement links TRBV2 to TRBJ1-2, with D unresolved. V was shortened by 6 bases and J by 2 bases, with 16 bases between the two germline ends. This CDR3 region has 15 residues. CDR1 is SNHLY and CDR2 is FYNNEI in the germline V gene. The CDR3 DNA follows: TGTGCCAGCAGAGATCGGACCGGAGGGAACTATGGCTACACCTTC. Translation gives CASRDRTGGNYGYTF.

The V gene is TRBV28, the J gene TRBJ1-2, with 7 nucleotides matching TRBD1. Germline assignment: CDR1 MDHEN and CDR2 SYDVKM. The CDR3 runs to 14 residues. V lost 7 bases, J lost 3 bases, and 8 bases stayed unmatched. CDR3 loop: CASNTGDRDYGYTF. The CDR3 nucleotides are TGTGCCAGCAACACAGGGGATCGGGACTATGGCTACACCTTC.

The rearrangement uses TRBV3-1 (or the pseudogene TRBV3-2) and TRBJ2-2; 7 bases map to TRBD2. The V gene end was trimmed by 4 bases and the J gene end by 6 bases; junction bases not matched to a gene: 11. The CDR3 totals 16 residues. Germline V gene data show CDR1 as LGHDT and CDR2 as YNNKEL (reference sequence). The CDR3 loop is CASSPRAGFGAGELFF. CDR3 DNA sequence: TGTGCCAGCAGCCCCCGAGCGGGGTTCGGGGCCGGGGAGCTGTTTTTT.

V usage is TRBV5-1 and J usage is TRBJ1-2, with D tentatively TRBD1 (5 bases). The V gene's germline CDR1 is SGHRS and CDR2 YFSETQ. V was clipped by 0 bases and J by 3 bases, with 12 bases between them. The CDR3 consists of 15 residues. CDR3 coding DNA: TGCGCCAGCAGCTTGGATCCAGGGTTAGACTATGGCTACACCTTC. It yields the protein CASSLDPGLDYGYTF. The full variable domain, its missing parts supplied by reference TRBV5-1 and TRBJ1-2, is KAGVTQTPRYLIKTRGQQVTLSCSPISGHRSVSWYQQTPGQGLQFLFEYFSETQRNKGNFPGRFSGRQFSNSRSEMNVSTLELGDSALYLCASSLDPGLDYGYTFGSGTRLTVV.

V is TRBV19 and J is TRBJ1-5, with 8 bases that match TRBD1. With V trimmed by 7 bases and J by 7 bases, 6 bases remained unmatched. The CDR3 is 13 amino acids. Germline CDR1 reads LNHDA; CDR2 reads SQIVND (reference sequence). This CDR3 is CASTPDREQPQHF. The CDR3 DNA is TGTGCCAGTACCCCGGACAGGGAACAGCCCCAGCATTTT.

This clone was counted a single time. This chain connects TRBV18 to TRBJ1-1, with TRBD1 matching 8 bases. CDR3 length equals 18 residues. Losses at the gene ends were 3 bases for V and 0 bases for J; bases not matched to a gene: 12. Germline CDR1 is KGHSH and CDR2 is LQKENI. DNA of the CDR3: TGTGCCAGCTCACCCCAGGACAGGGCCCCATCCCTGAACACTGAAGCTTTCTTT. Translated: CASSPQDRAPSLNTEAFF. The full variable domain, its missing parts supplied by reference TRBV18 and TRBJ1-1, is NAGVMQNPRHLVRRRGQEARLRCSPMKGHSHVYWYRQLPEEGLKFMVYLQKENIIDESGMPKERFSAEFPKEGPSILRIQQVVRGDSAAYFCASSPQDRAPSLNTEAFFGQGTRLTVV.

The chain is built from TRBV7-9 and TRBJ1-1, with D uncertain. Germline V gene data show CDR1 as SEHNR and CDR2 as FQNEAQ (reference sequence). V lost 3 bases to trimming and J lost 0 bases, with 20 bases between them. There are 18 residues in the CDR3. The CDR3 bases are TGTGCCAGCAGCTTTACGGGCCTCCGAGGGCCCATGAACACTGAAGCTTTCTTT. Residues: CASSFTGLRGPMNTEAFF.

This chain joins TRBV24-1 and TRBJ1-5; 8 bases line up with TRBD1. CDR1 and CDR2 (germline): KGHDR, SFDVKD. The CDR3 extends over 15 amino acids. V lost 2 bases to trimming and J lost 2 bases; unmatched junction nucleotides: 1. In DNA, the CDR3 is TGTGCCACCAGTGATTCGACAGGGGGCAATCAGCCCCAGCATTTT. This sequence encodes CATSDSTGGNQPQHF.

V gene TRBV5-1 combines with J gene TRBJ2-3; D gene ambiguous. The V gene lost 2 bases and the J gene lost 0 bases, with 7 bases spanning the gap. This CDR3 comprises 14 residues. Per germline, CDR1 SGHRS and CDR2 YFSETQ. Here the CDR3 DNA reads TGCGCCAGCAGCTTTGGGCCTAGCACAGATACGCAGTATTTT. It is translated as CASSFGPSTDTQYF.

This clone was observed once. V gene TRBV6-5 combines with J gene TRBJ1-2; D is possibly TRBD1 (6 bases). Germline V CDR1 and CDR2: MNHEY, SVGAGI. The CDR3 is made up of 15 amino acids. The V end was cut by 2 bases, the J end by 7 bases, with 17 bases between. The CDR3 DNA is TGTGCCAGCAGTTACCTACAGGGAAATTATGGTGGCTACACCTTC. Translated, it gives CASSYLQGNYGGYTF.